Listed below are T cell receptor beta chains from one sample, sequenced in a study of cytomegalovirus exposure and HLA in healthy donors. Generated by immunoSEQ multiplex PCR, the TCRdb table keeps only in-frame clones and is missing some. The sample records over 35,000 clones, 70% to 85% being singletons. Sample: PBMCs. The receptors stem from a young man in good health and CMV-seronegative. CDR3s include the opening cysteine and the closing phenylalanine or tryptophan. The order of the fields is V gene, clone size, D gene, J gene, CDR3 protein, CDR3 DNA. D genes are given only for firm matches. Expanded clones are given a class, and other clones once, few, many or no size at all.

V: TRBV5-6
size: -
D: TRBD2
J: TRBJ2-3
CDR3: CASSPAAGGPTDTQYF
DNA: TGTGCCAGCAGCCCGGCGGCGGGAGGCCCCACAGATACGCAGTATTTT

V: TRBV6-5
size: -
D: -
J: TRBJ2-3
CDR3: CASSESGEIDTQYF
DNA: TGTGCCAGCAGTGAGTCGGGGGAGATAGATACGCAGTATTTT

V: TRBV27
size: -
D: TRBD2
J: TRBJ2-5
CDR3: CASSPWGGKQTQYF
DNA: TGTGCCAGCAGTCCCTGGGGGGGGAAACAGACCCAGTACTTC

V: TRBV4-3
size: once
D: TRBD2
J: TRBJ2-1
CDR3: CASSPWGLAESYNEQFF
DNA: TGCGCCAGCAGCCCTTGGGGACTAGCGGAATCCTACAATGAGCAGTTCTTC

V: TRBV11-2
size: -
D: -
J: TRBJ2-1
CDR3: CASSLGGSTYNEQFF
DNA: TGTGCCAGCAGCTTAGGCGGTTCAACCTACAATGAGCAGTTCTTC

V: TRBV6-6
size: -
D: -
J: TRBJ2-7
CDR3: CASSFPAGSSYEQYF
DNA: TGTGCCAGCAGTTTTCCGGCCGGGAGCTCCTACGAGCAGTACTTC

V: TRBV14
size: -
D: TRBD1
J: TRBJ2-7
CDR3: CASSQEWGQGDEQYF
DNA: TGTGCCAGCAGCCAGGAGTGGGGACAGGGCGACGAGCAGTACTTC

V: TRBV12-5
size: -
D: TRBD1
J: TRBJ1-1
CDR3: CASGIQGARSEAFF
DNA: TGTGCTAGTGGGATACAGGGGGCGCGATCGGAAGCTTTCTTT

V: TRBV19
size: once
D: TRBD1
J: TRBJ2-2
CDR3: CASRWTGGRAGELFF
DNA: TGTGCCAGTAGATGGACAGGGGGCCGCGCCGGGGAGCTGTTTTTT

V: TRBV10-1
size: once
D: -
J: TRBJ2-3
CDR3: CASSVSELTDTQYF
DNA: TGCGCCAGCAGTGTTTCGGAGCTCACAGATACGCAGTATTTT

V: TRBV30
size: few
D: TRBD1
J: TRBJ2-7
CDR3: CAWSKSGTGVAYEQYF
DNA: TGTGCCTGGAGTAAATCCGGGACAGGGGTTGCCTACGAGCAGTACTTC

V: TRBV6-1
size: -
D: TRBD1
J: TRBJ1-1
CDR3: CASSEAEDRGEAFF
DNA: TGTGCCAGCAGTGAAGCGGAGGACAGGGGCGAAGCTTTCTTT

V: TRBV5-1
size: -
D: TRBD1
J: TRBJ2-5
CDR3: CASSGGQWETQYF
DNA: TGCGCCAGCAGCGGGGGACAGTGGGAGACCCAGTACTTC

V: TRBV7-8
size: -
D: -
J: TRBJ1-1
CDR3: CASSEQGNTEAFF
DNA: TGTGCCAGCAGCGAACAGGGGAACACTGAAGCTTTCTTT

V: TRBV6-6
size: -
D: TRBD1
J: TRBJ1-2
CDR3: CASSSPGQANYGYTF
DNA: TGTGCCAGCAGTTCACCCGGACAGGCTAACTATGGCTACACCTTC

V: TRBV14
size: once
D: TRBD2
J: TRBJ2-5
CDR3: CASRLSGRGGQETQYF
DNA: TGTGCCAGCAGGCTAAGCGGGAGAGGAGGCCAAGAGACCCAGTACTTC